Shown below are 19 T cell receptor beta chains from a single sample sequenced in a study of blood T cell repertoires in COVID-19. The assay was immunoSEQ multiplex PCR, and TCRdb's table has in-frame clones only and misses some. The table records approximately 100,000 clones, 70% to 90% of them present only once. Sequenced input: peripheral blood. Receptors originate from a woman aged 60-75 years with acute or convalescent COVID-19.

The rearrangement links TRBV6-5 to TRBJ2-1; weak D call: TRBD2 (5 bases). Looked up from germline, CDR1 is MNHEY and CDR2 is SVGAGI. Deletions cut 4 bases from V and 9 bases from J, with 13 bases between. The CDR3 sequence is 13 residues long. CDR3 amino acids: CASSFEGRAEQFF. CDR3 coding DNA: TGTGCCAGCAGTTTCGAGGGAAGGGCTGAGCAGTTCTTC.

The V call is TRBV19, the J call TRBJ2-1; possibly TRBD1 for D (5 bases). Germline V CDR1 and CDR2: LNHDA, SQIVND (reference sequence). V lost 0 bases to trimming and J lost 8 bases, with 11 bases between them. The CDR3 covers 14 residues. CDR3 in amino acids: CASSIDPRVHEQFF. The CDR3 DNA is TGTGCCAGTAGTATAGACCCCAGGGTCCATGAGCAGTTCTTC.

This clone was found once. The chain links TRBV20-1 to TRBJ1-2; 7 bases are a match to TRBD1. CDR1 is DFQATT and CDR2 is SNEGSKA in the germline V gene (reference sequence). Unmatched junction bases numbered 7, after V lost 3 bases and J lost 12 bases. The CDR3 is 11 amino acids. CDR3 nucleotide sequence: TGCAGTGCTAGCCGGGACAGTGGGAACACCTTC. Protein: CSASRDSGNTF.

The chain links TRBV28 to TRBJ1-1, with 9 bases aligning to TRBD1. The V segment lost 6 bases and the J segment 2 bases; nucleotides outside the gene matches: 4. Germline V gives CDR1 MDHEN, CDR2 SYDVKM. This CDR3 contains 14 residues. Here the CDR3 reads CASRLQGANTEAFF. CDR3 bases: TGTGCCAGCAGGTTACAGGGGGCAAACACTGAAGCTTTCTTT.

V gene TRBV29-1 combines with J gene TRBJ1-1; TRBD1 is a possible D gene (6 bases). V lost 4 bases and J 5 bases, leaving 17 bases between the germline ends. The CDR3 consists of 14 residues. The V gene's germline CDR1 is SQVTM and CDR2 ANQGSEA. The CDR3 bases are TGCAGCGTTGGTCCTAACCAGGGGTATACTGAAGCTTTCTTT. Translated: CSVGPNQGYTEAFF. Drawing the rest from reference TRBV29-1 and TRBJ1-1, the complete variable domain is SAVISQKPSRDICQRGTSLTIQCQVDSQVTMMFWYRQQPGQSLTLIATANQGSEATYESGFVIDKFPISRPNLTFSTLTVSNMSPEDSSIYLCSVGPNQGYTEAFFGQGTRLTVV.

V usage is TRBV6-5 and J usage is TRBJ2-2, with 12 nucleotides matching TRBD2. The V segment lost 4 bases and the J segment 1 base; nucleotides outside the gene matches: 1. This CDR3 has 16 residues. Per the germline V gene, CDR1 is MNHEY and CDR2 is SVGAGI. The CDR3 DNA sequence: TGTGCCAGCAGTTCGACTAGCGGGGGGAACACCGGGGAGCTGTTTTTT. Amino acids: CASSSTSGGNTGELFF.

The rearrangement joins TRBV28 to TRBJ1-5; TRBD1 matches at 8 bases. J was trimmed by 9 bases and V by 6 bases; bases with no gene match: 4. In germline, CDR1 is MDHEN, CDR2 SYDVKM. The CDR3 length is 12 residues. CDR3 amino acids: CASRLTGGPQHF. CDR3 DNA: TGTGCCAGCAGACTTACAGGGGGGCCCCAGCATTTT.

The V call is TRBV5-1, the J call TRBJ2-3, with a tentative D call TRBD1 (6 bases). The length of the CDR3 is 15 residues. In germline, CDR1 is SGHRS, CDR2 YFSETQ. Trimming stripped 4 bases from V and 0 bases from J, with 12 bases between. The DNA for the CDR3 is TGCGCCAGCAGCCGCGATGGACAGAGCACAGATACGCAGTATTTT. Translated, it gives CASSRDGQSTDTQYF.

The CDR3 DNA is TGTGCCAGCAGCTTAGCATCCGGGTTGAACACTGAAGCTTTCTTT. Translation gives CASSLASGLNTEAFF. The chain is built from TRBV11-3 and TRBJ1-1; unclear D gene. Looked up from germline, CDR1 is SGHNT and CDR2 is YENEEA. Trimming took off 1 base at V and 0 bases at J, with 9 bases between the two ends. CDR3 length: 15 amino acids.

V is TRBV19 and J is TRBJ2-1; D may be TRBD2 (5 bases). CDR1 and CDR2 (germline): LNHDA, SQIVND (reference sequence). The length of the CDR3 is 13 residues. The V and J ends lost 3 bases and 9 bases respectively, with 12 bases between them. CDR3: CASSIDREGEQFF. The DNA of the CDR3 is TGTGCCAGTAGTATTGATCGGGAAGGTGAGCAGTTCTTC.

The chain couples TRBV30 to TRBJ1-5; D gene unclear. The CDR3 sequence is 13 residues long. Germline assignment: CDR1 GTSNPN and CDR2 SVGIG (reference sequence). Trimming removed 3 bases from V and 4 bases from J, with 10 bases in between. CDR3 DNA sequence: TGTGCCTGGAGCCTGTCGACAAATCAGCCCCAGCATTTT. This encodes CAWSLSTNQPQHF.

This rearrangement joins TRBV7-2 to TRBJ1-2; D possibly corresponds to TRBD1 (6 bases). CDR3 length equals 17 residues. Germline lookup yields CDR1 SGHTA and CDR2 FQGNSA. V was clipped by 2 bases and J by 5 bases, with 21 bases between them. In nucleotides, the CDR3 is TGTGCCAGCAGCTTACACCGGAGCAGGGGCCAAGGGTATGGCTACACCTTC. Its protein product is CASSLHRSRGQGYGYTF.

The genes are TRBV29-1 and TRBJ2-2; the D gene is possibly TRBD1 (6 bases). The CDR3 sequence is 14 residues long. Between the trimmed V and J ends, which lost 6 bases and 3 bases, there was a span of 14 bases. Germline V gene data show CDR1 as SQVTM and CDR2 as ANQGSEA. The CDR3 DNA reads as TGCAGCGTCCCCCGGGACACCTACACCGGGGAGCTGTTTTTT. Amino acids: CSVPRDTYTGELFF.

The chain combines TRBV12-3 or TRBV12-4 with TRBJ1-4; no clear D gene. The germline V and J ends were trimmed by 7 bases and 5 bases, with 11 bases remaining between them. The CDR3 length is 13 residues. The CDR3 here is CASTLGLNEKLFF. CDR3 bases: TGTGCCAGCACCTTAGGACTCAATGAAAAACTGTTTTTT.

This clone was recorded once. The rearrangement links TRBV6-6 to TRBJ1-2, with 8 bases matching TRBD1. CDR1 and CDR2 (germline): MNHNY, SVGAGI (reference sequence). The CDR3 extends over 15 amino acids. Losses at the gene ends were 4 bases for V and 1 base for J; bases not matched to a gene: 5. The CDR3 DNA reads as TGTGCCAGCAGTTCGCCGGGACAGGATAACTATGGCTACACCTTC. As protein: CASSSPGQDNYGYTF.

The chain links TRBV2 to TRBJ2-7, with D perhaps matching TRBD1 (5 bases). Trimming pared 7 bases from V and 1 base from J, leaving 11 bases between. The CDR3 spans 13 residues. CDR1 and CDR2 (germline): SNHLY, FYNNEI. Written as DNA, the CDR3 is TGTGCCAGCAACAGGATGGAGTCCTACGAGCAGTACTTC. This encodes CASNRMESYEQYF.

The chain is built from TRBV9 and TRBJ2-1; TRBD2 agrees at 14 bases. The V segment lost 2 bases and the J segment 7 bases; nucleotides outside the gene matches: 8. Germline V gene sequence: CDR1 SGDLS, CDR2 YYNGEE. The CDR3 loop spans 17 amino acids. The DNA for the CDR3 is TGTGCCAGCAGCGTGGAAGGGACTAGCGGGAGTAGGAATGAGCAGTTCTTC. It specifies CASSVEGTSGSRNEQFF.

The chain joins TRBV28 to TRBJ1-5, with D perhaps TRBD1 (5 bases). The CDR3 has 14 amino acids. Trimming pared 5 bases from V and 5 bases from J, leaving 13 bases between. Germline V gene data show CDR1 as MDHEN and CDR2 as SYDVKM. CDR3 DNA sequence: TGTGCCAGCAGTCTTGGGGGGGGAGATCAGCCCCAGCATTTT. This codes for CASSLGGGDQPQHF.

This clone was detected only a few times. The CDR3 nucleotides read TGTGCCAGCAGCTTGTCAGGGGACCGTGGAAACACCATATATTTT. It translates to CASSLSGDRGNTIYF. J is TRBJ1-3 and V is TRBV11-2; tentative D call: TRBD1 (6 bases). Germline assignment: CDR1 SGHAT and CDR2 FQNNGV. V was cut by 3 bases and J by 3 bases, with 12 bases left in between. The CDR3 is 15 residues long.